The 4 T cell receptor beta chains below were found in one sample sequenced in a study of beta chain features in type 1 diabetes. The study reverse transcribed the entire isolated RNA, so it sequenced expressed TCRB transcripts. The method was immunoSEQ multiplex PCR; TCRdb's version includes in-frame clones alone and lacks a portion of them. The data contain under 300,000 clones, 25% to 35% of them seen just once; the ten biggest clones take up under 4.5%. The specimen was central memory CD4+ T cells from blood. The receptor source for this set is a man aged 25-45 years in good health.

In its sample, this clone was seen many times. The chain carries TRBV7-9 and TRBJ2-1, with D unclear. CDR1 is SEHNR and CDR2 is FQNEAQ in the germline V gene (reference sequence). Trimming took 1 base from V and 10 from J, leaving 14 bases between them. CDR3 length: 14 residues. The CDR3 DNA is TGTGCCAGCAGCTTAGAGGTCAGGCAGACCGAGCAGTTCTTC. It specifies CASSLEVRQTEQFF.

This clone was counted many times. The chain joins TRBV29-1 to TRBJ2-2; the match to TRBD1 covers 9 bases. The CDR3 sequence is 16 residues long. CDR1 and CDR2 from the germline V gene are SQVTM and ANQGSEA. V lost 7 bases and J lost 2; bases outside the gene matches: 11. For the CDR3, the DNA is TGCAGCGGTGGAAATCGGGGACAGGGTAACACCGGGGAGCTGTTTTTT. It encodes CSGGNRGQGNTGELFF.

The sample holds a few counts of this clone. This sequence joins TRBV18 and TRBJ1-1, with D perhaps matching TRBD1 (5 bases). V lost 2 bases and J 4 bases, leaving 11 bases between the germline ends. CDR1 and CDR2 (germline): KGHSH, LQKENI. The CDR3 runs to 14 residues. The CDR3 DNA follows: TGTGCCAGCTCACCAGTTGGGGGAATCACTGAAGCTTTCTTT. As protein: CASSPVGGITEAFF.

This clone was counted between two and nine times. The genes are TRBV7-2 and TRBJ1-5, with 8 bases lining up with TRBD1. The J segment lost 2 bases and the V segment lost 5 bases, leaving 2 bases of the junction unmatched. The CDR3 is 14 residues long. Per the germline V gene, CDR1 is SGHTA and CDR2 is FQGNSA. The CDR3 DNA reads TGTGCCAGCAGCCCGGGACAGGGCAATCAGCCCCAGCATTTT. Amino acid sequence: CASSPGQGNQPQHF.